This T cell receptor (beta chain) originates from a study of cytomegalovirus exposure and HLA in healthy donors. Remarks on this clone: Its antigen is not identified.

This CDR3 region has 16 residues. The study ran its PCR with 60 Vbeta and 13 Jbeta primers. Libraries were prepared by immunoSEQ multiplex PCR; TCRdb keeps only in-frame clonotypes and omits some of them. The profile covers fewer than 200,000 clones, with roughly four fifths appearing a single time and about 10% taken by the ten largest. Study results and limitations: Most of the CMV-associated TCR beta chains (in a later analysis) appeared to be HLA-restricted. Three CMV-associated chains proved CMV antigen-specific in vitro. Roughly uniform sequencing depth across donors was assumed, possibly incorrectly. In a later analysis, TCR beta V- and J-gene trimming showed a link to a missense DCLRE1C variant.

Sequenced sample: PBMCs. The V call is TRBV21-1, the J call TRBJ1-2; no check of the table's D call, TRBD1, against the DNA was made. TRBV21-1 is assigned pseudogene status. The origin of this receptor is a man aged 45-60 years in good health and CMV-seropositive. CDR3 sequence reads: CASSIFETDSNYGYTF. CDR3 nucleotides: TGTGCCAGCAGCATCTTTGAGACAGACTCTAACTATGGCTACACCTTC.